This T cell receptor (beta chain) was obtained from a study of cytomegalovirus exposure and HLA in healthy donors. General study points: A link between a missense DCLRE1C variant and TCR beta V- and J-gene trimming emerged from a later analysis. The authors enumerated over 150 TCR beta chains as linked to cytomegalovirus. A later analysis revealed that TCR association rates differed between HLA loci, peaking at DRB1 and bottoming out at HLA-C.

This PCR relied on a set of 60 Vbeta primers and 13 Jbeta primers. TCRdb's copy holds only in-frame clones and misses some; the assay was immunoSEQ multiplex PCR. The data contain more than 90,000 clones, 60% to 80% of them singletons. Sampled while nominally healthy, donors likely had unrecorded immune exposures. This clone was seen a handful of times. The antigen is unknown. The CDR3 has 17 residues. Trimming took off 0 bases at V and 1 base at J, with 16 bases between the two ends. Germline-derived CDR1 and CDR2 are KGHSH and LQKENI. This receptor was taken from a man aged 50 or older in good health and CMV-seropositive. The source material was PBMCs. This rearrangement joins TRBV18 to TRBJ2-7; D perhaps matches TRBD2 (6 bases). Here the CDR3 DNA reads TGTGCCAGCTCACCACCGGGCGGGGCGCGGAGGTCCTACGAGCAGTACTTC. Translating it yields CASSPPGGARRSYEQYF.